This entry features one T cell receptor (beta chain) sequence. Its antigen remains unidentified. Being one base from a much bigger clone, this may be a read error. The data stem from a study of regulatory T cells in long-lasting Graves disease. Notes on the study in general: New patients shared 970 or so public clonotypes, and persistent patients shared more, with about 2,700. Patients with persistent Graves' had lower TCR diversity than newly diagnosed patients. Researchers reported studying only peripheral blood, not thyroid tissue.

Per germline, CDR1 KGHSH and CDR2 LQKENI. The CDR3 is made up of 14 amino acids. Trimming took 1 base from V and 7 from J, leaving 8 bases between them. Time point indicated: newly diagnosed GD, antithyroid drugs for less than 3 months. There was RNA extracted from PBMCs, and the TCR library was made from it. Arm-PCR of CDR3 regions with iRepertoire HTBI primers generated TCR beta libraries. TCRdb re-analysed the multiplex PCR reads in MiXCR, keeping a single row per CDR3 protein. The repertoire holds about 520,000 distinct CDR3 sequences, with 12% as singletons. Another study also made use of these data, one on T cells in Graves' hyperthyroidism and ophthalmopathy. Per that paper: In the first-round RT-PCR of the TCR CDR3, the HTBI primer set was used.

The sample here was peripheral blood mononuclear cells (PBMCs), taken at new diagnosis, from a patient treated with antithyroid drugs. The rearrangement links TRBV18 to TRBJ2-6; D call uncertain. The receptor comes from a woman in her thirties with Graves disease. The CDR3 DNA reads as TGTGCCAGCTCACCACTTGGCGTAGCCAACGTCCTGACTTTC. Translated: CASSPLGVANVLTF.